These 2 T cell receptor beta chains came from one sample sequenced in a study of T cells in Graves' hyperthyroidism and ophthalmopathy. Amplified regions were TCR beta CDR3 sequences from RNA transcripts. The primer set for the first-round RT-PCR of the TCR CDR3 was HTBI. From the multiplex PCR reads, TCRdb called clonotypes with MiXCR, one entry per CDR3 protein. Of roughly 530,000 distinct CDR3 sequences listed, more than 15% are singletons. The specimen was blood. These receptors were taken from a woman in her late teens or twenties with Graves' ophthalmopathy.

This clonotype came up many times. V and J are TRBV9 and TRBJ1-4; tentative D call: TRBD1 (5 bases). V gave up 3 bases and J gave up 7 bases, with 19 bases separating them. This CDR3 contains 16 residues. CDR1 is SGDLS and CDR2 is YYNGEE in the germline V gene. The CDR3 is CASSGREGEVGEKLFF. CDR3 coding DNA: TGTGCCAGCAGCGGACGCGAAGGGGAGGTCGGTGAAAAACTGTTTTTT.

Note on this clonotype: A read error may account for a junction end that differs from germline. The chain uses TRBV5-5 and TRBJ2-7, with 8 nucleotides matching TRBD1. There are 14 residues in the CDR3. CDR1 is SGHKS and CDR2 is YYEKEE in the germline V gene (reference sequence). This CDR3 is CASSDDRGSYGQYF. CDR3 DNA sequence: TGTGCCAGCAGCGACGACAGGGGTTCCTACGGGCAGTACTTC. Full variable domain (remainder filled in from reference TRBV5-5 and TRBJ2-7): DAGVTQSPTHLIKTRGQQVTLRCSPISGHKSVSWYQQVLGQGPQFIFQYYEKEERGRGNFPDRFSARQFPNYSSELNVNALLLGDSALYLCASSDDRGSYGQYFGPGTRLTVT.